This T cell receptor (beta chain) originates from a study of OX40 agonist ivuxolimab in advanced cancers. Using immunoSEQ multiplex PCR, the repertoire was profiled, and TCRdb retains in-frame clones only, with some absent. Of 70,000 to 95,000 clones in the sample, 88% were seen once. The germline CDR1 and CDR2 sequences are MGHRA and YSYEKL. The CDR3 is 13 residues long. The V gene end was trimmed by 0 bases and the J gene end by 9 bases; junction bases not matched to a gene: 4. The receptor was derived from an adult with an advanced solid tumor such as melanoma, head and neck, liver or kidney cancer. The chain uses TRBV4-1 and TRBJ1-1; 7 bases align to TRBD1. The sequences come from CD4+ or CD8+ T cells sorted from blood, collected in a trial of the OX40 agonist ivuxolimab. Here the CDR3 DNA reads TGCGCCAGCAGCCAAGATCAGGGACAGAAAGCTTTCTTT. It is translated as CASSQDQGQKAFF.